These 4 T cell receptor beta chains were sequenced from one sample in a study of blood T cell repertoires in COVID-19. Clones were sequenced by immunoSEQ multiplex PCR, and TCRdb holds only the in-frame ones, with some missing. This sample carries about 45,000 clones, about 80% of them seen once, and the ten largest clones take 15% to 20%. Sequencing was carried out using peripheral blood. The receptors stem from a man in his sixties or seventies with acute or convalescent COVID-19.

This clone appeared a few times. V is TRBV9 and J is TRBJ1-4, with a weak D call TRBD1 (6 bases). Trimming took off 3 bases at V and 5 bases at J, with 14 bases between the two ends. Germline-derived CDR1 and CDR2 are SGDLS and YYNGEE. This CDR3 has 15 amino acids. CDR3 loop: CASSAMTGLNEKLFF. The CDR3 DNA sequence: TGTGCCAGCAGCGCTATGACAGGATTAAATGAAAAACTGTTTTTT.

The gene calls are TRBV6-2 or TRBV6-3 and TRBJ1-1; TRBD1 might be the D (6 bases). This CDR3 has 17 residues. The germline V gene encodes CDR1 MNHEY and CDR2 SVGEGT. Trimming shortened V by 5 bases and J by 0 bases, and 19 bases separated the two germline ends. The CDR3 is CASSHISDSSLNTEAFF. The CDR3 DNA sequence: TGTGCCAGCAGTCACATATCGGACAGCAGCTTGAACACTGAAGCTTTCTTT.

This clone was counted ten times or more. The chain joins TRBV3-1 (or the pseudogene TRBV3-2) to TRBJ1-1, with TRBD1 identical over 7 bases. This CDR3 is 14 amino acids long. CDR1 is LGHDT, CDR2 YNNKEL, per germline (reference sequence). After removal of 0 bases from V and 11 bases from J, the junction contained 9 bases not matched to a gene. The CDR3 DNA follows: TGTGCCAGCAGCCAAGATACAAGGGGGCAGGGGGCTTTCTTT. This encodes CASSQDTRGQGAFF.

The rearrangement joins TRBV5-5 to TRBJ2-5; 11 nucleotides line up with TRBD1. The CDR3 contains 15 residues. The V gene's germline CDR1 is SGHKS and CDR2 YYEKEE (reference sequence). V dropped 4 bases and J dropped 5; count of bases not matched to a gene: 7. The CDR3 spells CASSLRTGGRETQYF. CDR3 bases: TGTGCCAGCAGCCTTCGGACAGGGGGCAGGGAGACCCAGTACTTC.